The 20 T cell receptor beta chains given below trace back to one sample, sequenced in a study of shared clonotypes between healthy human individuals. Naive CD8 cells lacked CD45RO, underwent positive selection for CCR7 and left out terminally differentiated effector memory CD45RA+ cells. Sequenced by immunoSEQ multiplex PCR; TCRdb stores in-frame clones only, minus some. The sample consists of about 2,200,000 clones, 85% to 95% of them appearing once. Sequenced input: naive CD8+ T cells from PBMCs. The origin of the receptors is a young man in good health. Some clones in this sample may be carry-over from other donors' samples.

CDR3 DNA sequence: TGTGCCAGCAGCTTAGGGGGCCCACTCGCAGATACGCAGTATTTT. This sequence encodes CASSLGGPLADTQYF. The rearrangement links TRBV7-2 to TRBJ2-3, with D possibly TRBD1 on 5 matching bases. The CDR3 covers 15 residues. CDR1 is SGHTA, CDR2 FQGNSA, per germline. V shed 1 base and J shed 4 bases, with 12 bases lying between them.

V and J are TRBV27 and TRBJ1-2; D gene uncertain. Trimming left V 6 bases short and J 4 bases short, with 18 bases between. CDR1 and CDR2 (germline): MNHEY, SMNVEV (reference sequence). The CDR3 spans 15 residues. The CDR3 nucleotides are TGTGCCAGCAGCCCTAGCCCGGGCGATGGCTATGGCTACACCTTC. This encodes CASSPSPGDGYGYTF.

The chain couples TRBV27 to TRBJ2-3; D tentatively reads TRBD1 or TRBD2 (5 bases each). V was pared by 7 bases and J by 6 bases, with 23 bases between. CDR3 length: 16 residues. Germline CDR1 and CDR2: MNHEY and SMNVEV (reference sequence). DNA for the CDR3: TGTGCCAGCACGTTAAGGGGACCTATGGGATTGGATACGCAGTATTTT. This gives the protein CASTLRGPMGLDTQYF.

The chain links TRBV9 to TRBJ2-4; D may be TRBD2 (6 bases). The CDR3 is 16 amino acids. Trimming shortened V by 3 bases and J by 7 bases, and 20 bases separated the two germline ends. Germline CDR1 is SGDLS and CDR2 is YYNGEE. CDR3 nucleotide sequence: TGTGCCAGCAGCGAGGGAGGAGGGGCCGGGGTGAACATTCAGTACTTC. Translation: CASSEGGGAGVNIQYF. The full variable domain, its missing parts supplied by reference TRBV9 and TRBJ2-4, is DSGVTQTPKHLITATGQRVTLRCSPRSGDLSVYWYQQSLDQGLQFLIQYYNGEERAKGNILERFSAQQFPDLHSELNLSSLELGDSALYFCASSEGGGAGVNIQYFGAGTRLSVL.

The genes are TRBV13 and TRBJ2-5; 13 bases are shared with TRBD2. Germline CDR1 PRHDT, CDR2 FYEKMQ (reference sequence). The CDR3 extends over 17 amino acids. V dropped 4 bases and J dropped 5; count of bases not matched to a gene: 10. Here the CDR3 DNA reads TGTGCCAGCAGCTCTGATGGACTAGCGGGAGTTCTGGAGACCCAGTACTTC. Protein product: CASSSDGLAGVLETQYF.

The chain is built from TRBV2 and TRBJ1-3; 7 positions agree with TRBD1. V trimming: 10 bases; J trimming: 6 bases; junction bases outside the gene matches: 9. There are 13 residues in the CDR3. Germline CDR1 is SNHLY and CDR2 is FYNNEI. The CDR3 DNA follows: TGTGCCACTGCTGACAGGGCGGAAAACACCATATATTTT. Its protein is CATADRAENTIYF.

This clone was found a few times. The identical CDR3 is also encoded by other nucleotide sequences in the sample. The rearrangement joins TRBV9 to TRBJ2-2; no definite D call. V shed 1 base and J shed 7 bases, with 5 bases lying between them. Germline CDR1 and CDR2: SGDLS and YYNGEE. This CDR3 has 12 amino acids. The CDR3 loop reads CASSVIGGELFF. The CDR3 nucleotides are TGTGCCAGCAGCGTAATTGGCGGGGAGCTGTTTTTT.

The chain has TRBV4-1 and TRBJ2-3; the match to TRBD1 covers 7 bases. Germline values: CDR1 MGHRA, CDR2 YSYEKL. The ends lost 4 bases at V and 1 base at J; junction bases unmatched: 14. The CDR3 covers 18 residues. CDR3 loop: CASSPTRGQDQRTDTQYF. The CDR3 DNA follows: TGCGCCAGCAGCCCTACAAGGGGGCAGGATCAACGCACAGATACGCAGTATTTT.

The chain's CDR3 is CATDTGRIGEKLFF. The CDR3 bases are TGTGCCACCGATACGGGCCGGATAGGCGAAAAACTGTTTTTT. The V and J genes are TRBV15 and TRBJ1-4; D call uncertain. Germline values: CDR1 LNHNV, CDR2 YYDKDF (reference sequence). V shed 8 bases and J shed 8 bases, with 18 bases lying between them. This CDR3 has 14 residues.

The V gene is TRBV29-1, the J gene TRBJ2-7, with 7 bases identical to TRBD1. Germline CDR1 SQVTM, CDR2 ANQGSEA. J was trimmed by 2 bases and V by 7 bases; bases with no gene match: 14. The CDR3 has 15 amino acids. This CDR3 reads CSGIFPGQRTYEQYF. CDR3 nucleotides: TGCAGCGGTATATTTCCGGGACAGAGGACCTACGAGCAGTACTTC.

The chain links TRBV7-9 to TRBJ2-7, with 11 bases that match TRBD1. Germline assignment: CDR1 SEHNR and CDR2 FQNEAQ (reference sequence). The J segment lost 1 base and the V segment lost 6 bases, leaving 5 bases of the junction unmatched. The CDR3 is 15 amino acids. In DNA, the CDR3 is TGTGCCAGCAGTTCGGGACAGGGGGTATCCTACGAGCAGTACTTC. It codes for CASSSGQGVSYEQYF.

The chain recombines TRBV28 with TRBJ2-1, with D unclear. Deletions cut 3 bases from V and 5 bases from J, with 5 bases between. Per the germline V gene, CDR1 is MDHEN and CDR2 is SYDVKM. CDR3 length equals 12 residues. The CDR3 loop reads CASSFPNNEQFF. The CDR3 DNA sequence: TGTGCCAGCAGTTTTCCCAACAATGAGCAGTTCTTC.

CDR3 sequence: CASSLTGTGTLGDTDTQYF. CDR3 coding DNA: TGTGCCAGCAGCTTAACCGGGACAGGTACACTGGGAGACACAGATACGCAGTATTTT. This rearrangement joins TRBV7-2 to TRBJ2-3, with 8 bases matching TRBD1. The CDR3 extends over 19 amino acids. V was clipped by 2 bases and J by 2 bases; unmatched bases: 15. From germline, CDR1 is SGHTA and CDR2 FQGNSA.

This CDR3 is CASSLLAPTGSNYGYTF. CDR3 bases: TGTGCCAGCAGTTTATTAGCACCGACAGGGAGCAACTATGGCTACACCTTC. The chain couples TRBV27 to TRBJ1-2; the match to TRBD1 covers 7 bases. V gave up 1 base and J gave up 2 bases; unmatched junction bases: 10. Germline-derived CDR1 and CDR2 are MNHEY and SMNVEV (reference sequence). The CDR3 length is 17 residues.

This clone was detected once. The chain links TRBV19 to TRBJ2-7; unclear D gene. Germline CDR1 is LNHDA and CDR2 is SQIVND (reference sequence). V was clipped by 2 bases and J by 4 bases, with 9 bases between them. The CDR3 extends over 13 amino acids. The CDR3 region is CASSIKAPYEQYF. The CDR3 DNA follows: TGTGCCAGTAGTATAAAAGCGCCTTACGAGCAGTACTTC.

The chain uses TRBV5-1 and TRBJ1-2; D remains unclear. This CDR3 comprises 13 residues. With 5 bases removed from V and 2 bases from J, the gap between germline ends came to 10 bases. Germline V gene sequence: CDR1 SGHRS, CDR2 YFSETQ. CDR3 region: CASRPGGNYGYTF. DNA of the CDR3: TGCGCCAGCAGGCCCGGAGGAAACTATGGCTACACCTTC.

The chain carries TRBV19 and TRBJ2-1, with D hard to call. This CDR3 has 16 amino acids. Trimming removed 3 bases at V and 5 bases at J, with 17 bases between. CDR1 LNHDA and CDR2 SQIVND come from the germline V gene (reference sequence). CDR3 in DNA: TGTGCCAGTAGTATCCCCAGCGCACGACCCAACAATGAGCAGTTCTTC. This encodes CASSIPSARPNNEQFF. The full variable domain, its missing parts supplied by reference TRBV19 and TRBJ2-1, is DGGITQSPKYLFRKEGQNVTLSCEQNLNHDAMYWYRQDPGQGLRLIYYSQIVNDFQKGDIAEGYSVSREKKESFPLTVTSAQKNPTAFYLCASSIPSARPNNEQFFGPGTRLTVL.

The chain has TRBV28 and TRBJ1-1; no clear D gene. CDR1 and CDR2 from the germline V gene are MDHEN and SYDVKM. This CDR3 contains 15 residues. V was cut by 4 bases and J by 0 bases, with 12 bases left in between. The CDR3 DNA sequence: TGTGCCAGCAGTTCTCCCGTGGGAGTGAACACTGAAGCTTTCTTT. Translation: CASSSPVGVNTEAFF. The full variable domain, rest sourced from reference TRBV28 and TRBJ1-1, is DVKVTQSSRYLVKRTGEKVFLECVQDMDHENMFWYRQDPGLGLRLIYFSYDVKMKEKGDIPEGYSVSREKKERFSLILESASTNQTSMYLCASSSPVGVNTEAFFGQGTRLTVV.

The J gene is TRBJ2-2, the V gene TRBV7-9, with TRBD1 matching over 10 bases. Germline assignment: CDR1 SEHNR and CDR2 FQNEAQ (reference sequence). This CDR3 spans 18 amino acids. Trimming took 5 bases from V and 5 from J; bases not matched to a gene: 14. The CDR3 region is CASSPTPGTGEGTGELFF. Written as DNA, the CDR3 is TGTGCCAGCAGCCCGACCCCCGGGACAGGGGAGGGGACCGGGGAGCTGTTTTTT.

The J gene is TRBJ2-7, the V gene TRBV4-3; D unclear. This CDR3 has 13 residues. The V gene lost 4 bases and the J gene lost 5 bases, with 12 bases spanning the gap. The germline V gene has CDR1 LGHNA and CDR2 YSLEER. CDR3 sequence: CASSRLQAHEQYF. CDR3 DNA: TGCGCCAGCAGCCGCTTGCAGGCTCACGAGCAGTACTTC.